This is a list of T cell receptor beta chains from one sample in a study of metastatic and nonmetastatic thyroid tumors. TCRdb reanalyzed the PCR reads via MiXCR. The sample includes about 25,000 clones, about 12% of them seen just once. Material: blood. All receptors come from a female donor with papillary thyroid cancer or a benign thyroid nodule (not recorded which). Some clones in this sample may be carry-over from other donors' samples. The conserved cysteine and the conserved F or W are not part of the CDR3 here. Fields, in order: V gene, D gene, CDR3 protein. D genes are given only for firm matches.

TRBV7-9 NA ASSSYREGEQF
TRBV27 NA ASSSTGTRGIRDQPQH
TRBV4-2 NA ASRRGTGRETEAF
TRBV5-4 TRBD2 ASSLRLAGGNEQF
TRBV10-3 NA AIQSTSGEQY
TRBV10-3 TRBD1 ATLGDSGETQY
TRBV5-1 NA ASSLAAQNYEQY
TRBV3-1 NA ASSQDLGVRGAF
TRBV6-4 NA ASREEASSYNSPLH
TRBV10-2 TRBD1 ASTGGSYGYT
TRBV2 NA ASRDAGVGGYYEQY
TRBV20-1 NA SALTAVRDVEQY
TRBV19 TRBD2 ASSRSTSSGASYEQY